The 8 T cell receptor beta chains below all came from one sample that was sequenced in a study of regulatory T cells in long-lasting Graves disease. The time point is: persistent/refractory GD, antithyroid drugs over 5 years with positive TRAb. Scientists built the TCR library using RNA that was extracted from PBMCs. CDR3 regions were amplified by Arm-PCR using iRepertoire HTBI primers to build TCR beta libraries. TCRdb re-analysed the multiplex PCR reads in MiXCR, keeping a single row per CDR3 protein. The repertoire holds roughly 400,000 distinct CDR3 sequences, with less than 25% as singletons. The input for sequencing was peripheral blood mononuclear cells (PBMCs), taken when the disease was refractory, from a patient treated with antithyroid drugs. These receptors all stem from a female donor with Graves disease.

This clonotype was seen at least ten times. The rearrangement joins TRBV12-3 or TRBV12-4 to TRBJ1-5; no definite D call. Trimming shortened V by 1 base and J by 11 bases, and 12 bases separated the two germline ends. The CDR3 sequence is 13 residues long. In DNA, the CDR3 is TGTGCCAGCAGTTTAGGTCAAGGGTTTGCCCAGCATTTT. Translating it yields CASSLGQGFAQHF.

This clonotype appeared many times. V usage is TRBV20-1 and J usage is TRBJ1-5; 11 bases line up with TRBD1. This CDR3 spans 15 amino acids. V lost 5 bases to trimming and J lost 6 bases; unmatched junction nucleotides: 9. CDR1 is DFQATT, CDR2 SNEGSKA, per germline (reference sequence). CDR3 protein: CSAQGGQGAAQPQHF. In DNA, the CDR3 is TGCAGTGCTCAGGGCGGACAGGGGGCCGCTCAGCCCCAGCATTTT.

This clonotype was observed a handful of times. The V call is TRBV5-8, the J call TRBJ2-1; 14 nucleotides match TRBD2. Losses at the gene ends were 8 bases for V and 4 bases for J; bases not matched to a gene: 5. Germline V gives CDR1 SGHTS, CDR2 YDEGEE. The CDR3 sequence is 15 residues long. The CDR3 nucleotides read TGTGCCAGATCGACTAGCGGGAGGGTTTACAATGAGCAGTTCTTC. Its protein product is CARSTSGRVYNEQFF.

The chain joins TRBV7-9 to TRBJ2-7; possible D gene TRBD1, 5 bases. The CDR3 has 14 residues. Per germline, CDR1 SEHNR and CDR2 FQNEAQ (reference sequence). The germline V and J ends were trimmed by 5 bases and 3 bases, with 14 bases remaining between them. The CDR3 reads CASSPPTEFYEQYF. DNA for the CDR3: TGTGCCAGCAGCCCTCCGACAGAATTCTACGAGCAGTACTTC.

This clonotype has only a few counts. The chain uses TRBV20-1 and TRBJ1-5; D ambiguous. CDR3 length: 14 amino acids. Germline V gives CDR1 DFQATT, CDR2 SNEGSKA (reference sequence). Trimming cost V 1 base and J 1 base, with 8 bases left between them. Here the CDR3 DNA reads TGCAGTGCTAGAGGGCTAACGAGCAATCAGCCCCAGCATTTT. The encoded protein is CSARGLTSNQPQHF.

The J gene is TRBJ2-7, the V gene TRBV3-1, with D uncertain. The CDR3 extends over 14 amino acids. Between the trimmed V and J ends, which lost 0 bases and 0 bases, there was a span of 6 bases. Per germline, CDR1 LGHDT and CDR2 YNNKEL (reference sequence). CDR3 sequence (DNA): TGTGCCAGCAGCCAAGAATACAGCTCCTACGAGCAGTACTTC. This encodes CASSQEYSSYEQYF.

The genes are TRBV7-2 and TRBJ1-2; 7 bases match TRBD1. The CDR3 runs to 15 residues. CDR1 and CDR2 (germline): SGHTA, FQGNSA. V dropped 5 bases and J dropped 2; count of bases not matched to a gene: 8. CDR3 in DNA: TGTGCCAGCAGCAGGACGACAGGGATCAACTATGGCTACACCTTC. This translates into CASSRTTGINYGYTF.

In its sample, this clonotype was seen many times. The chain couples TRBV11-2 to TRBJ1-4; D is unresolved. With 1 base removed from V and 1 base from J, the gap between germline ends came to 7 bases. Germline lookup yields CDR1 SGHAT and CDR2 FQNNGV. There are 15 residues in the CDR3. The CDR3 DNA follows: TGTGCCAGCAGCTTAGGCGCCAGAACTAATGAAAAACTGTTTTTT. Translated, it gives CASSLGARTNEKLFF.